What follows are 14 T cell receptor beta chains derived from one specimen sequenced in a study of blood T cell repertoires in COVID-19. The repertoire was sequenced with immunoSEQ multiplex PCR; TCRdb's copy has only in-frame clones and lacks some. The sample shows 200,000 to 300,000 clones, 88% of them seen only once. Material: peripheral blood. Source of these receptors: a human donor in a cohort sampled during active COVID-19.

This clone was seen just once. The genes are TRBV3-1 (or the pseudogene TRBV3-2) and TRBJ1-1, with 8 bases that match TRBD1. V was clipped by 1 base and J by 5 bases; unmatched bases: 9. There are 16 residues in the CDR3. Germline V CDR1 and CDR2: LGHDT, YNNKEL (reference sequence). CDR3 in DNA: TGTGCCAGCAGCCAAGCCGCCACAGGGGGGTTGACTGAAGCTTTCTTT. Translating it yields CASSQAATGGLTEAFF.

The chain is built from TRBV5-8 and TRBJ2-1, with a possible D match to TRBD1 (5 bases). The V gene lost 0 bases and the J gene lost 3 bases, with 13 bases spanning the gap. Per the germline V gene, CDR1 is SGHTS and CDR2 is YDEGEE. This CDR3 is built from 16 residues. The CDR3 coding sequence is TGTGCCAGCAGCTTGGCCGCCAGGGCAGACTACAATGAGCAGTTCTTC. Translation: CASSLAARADYNEQFF.

V usage is TRBV27 and J usage is TRBJ1-2, with D perhaps matching TRBD1 (6 bases). Germline V gene lookup returns CDR1 MNHEY and CDR2 SMNVEV (reference sequence). There are 13 residues in the CDR3. Trimming shortened V by 6 bases and J by 4 bases, and 12 bases separated the two germline ends. In DNA, the CDR3 is TGTGCCAGCAGCCTACAGGGATCCTATGGCTACACCTTC. Encoded protein: CASSLQGSYGYTF.

The J gene is TRBJ2-7, the V gene TRBV28; tentatively, D is TRBD1 (5 bases). The CDR3 runs 14 residues. Germline assignment: CDR1 MDHEN and CDR2 SYDVKM. V was shortened by 7 bases and J by 4 bases, with 17 bases between the two germline ends. The CDR3 DNA sequence: TGTGCCAGCAACGAGGACATTCTACGGTACGAGCAGTACTTC. Amino acid sequence: CASNEDILRYEQYF.

This chain links TRBV30 with TRBJ1-2; possible D gene TRBD1, 6 bases. V was shortened by 8 bases and J by 7 bases, with 20 bases between the two germline ends. The CDR3 is made up of 13 amino acids. Germline assignment: CDR1 GTSNPN and CDR2 SVGIG (reference sequence). Here the CDR3 DNA reads TGTGCCAGTCCTGGGAGGGGGAAGGGTGGCTACACCTTC. This gives the protein CASPGRGKGGYTF.

The chain uses TRBV3-1 (or the pseudogene TRBV3-2) and TRBJ2-7, with D perhaps TRBD1 (6 bases). Between the trimmed V and J ends, which lost 4 bases and 3 bases, there was a span of 10 bases. CDR3 size: 13 residues. Germline V gene sequence: CDR1 LGHDT, CDR2 YNNKEL (reference sequence). The CDR3 DNA reads as TGTGCCAGCAGCCCGACAGGACTCTACGAGCAGTACTTC. Residues: CASSPTGLYEQYF.

The rearrangement uses TRBV6-5 and TRBJ1-4; a possible D gene is TRBD1 (5 bases). V was clipped by 5 bases and J by 8 bases, with 18 bases between them. The CDR3 is made up of 15 amino acids. Germline loops: CDR1 MNHEY, CDR2 SVGAGI. CDR3: CASSRGSSGYEKLFF. The CDR3 DNA follows: TGTGCCAGCAGTCGGGGGAGTTCTGGGTACGAAAAACTGTTTTTT.

The V gene is TRBV6-6, the J gene TRBJ1-1; unclear D gene. The V gene's germline CDR1 is MNHNY and CDR2 SVGAGI (reference sequence). CDR3 length: 15 residues. The V and J ends lost 5 bases and 0 bases respectively, with 13 bases between them. CDR3 sequence: CASSTPTTMNTEAFF. The CDR3 DNA reads TGTGCCAGCAGTACCCCGACAACAATGAACACTGAAGCTTTCTTT.

The V and J genes are TRBV5-1 and TRBJ2-7; 7 nucleotides agree with TRBD2. Germline-derived CDR1 and CDR2 are SGHRS and YFSETQ. J was trimmed by 2 bases and V by 3 bases; bases with no gene match: 5. The CDR3 runs 14 residues. CDR3 sequence (DNA): TGCGCCAGCAGCTCGAGAGCGGGGCCCTACGAGCAGTACTTC. Translated, it gives CASSSRAGPYEQYF.

The chain carries TRBV7-8 and TRBJ2-1, with TRBD1 matching 7 bases. This CDR3 has 15 residues. The germline V gene encodes CDR1 SGHVS and CDR2 FQNEAQ. V was clipped by 2 bases and J by 8 bases; unmatched bases: 9. DNA for the CDR3: TGTGCCAGCAGCTTACGACAGGGTAATTTCGATGAGCAGTTCTTC. Translating it yields CASSLRQGNFDEQFF.

The chain combines TRBV9 with TRBJ1-3; perhaps TRBD1 as D (5 bases). Per germline, CDR1 SGDLS and CDR2 YYNGEE. This CDR3 region has 14 residues. Trimming removed 3 bases from V and 1 base from J, with 8 bases in between. CDR3 coding DNA: TGTGCCAGCAGCGCCGGGGGGTCTGGAAACACCATATATTTT. As protein: CASSAGGSGNTIYF.

J is TRBJ2-6 and V is TRBV19; possibly TRBD1 for D (6 bases). CDR3 size: 15 residues. Germline V lookup: CDR1 LNHDA, CDR2 SQIVND (reference sequence). Trimming removed 5 bases at V and 4 bases at J, with 12 bases between. The DNA for the CDR3 is TGTGCCAGTAGTCGGCAGGGGTCCGGGGCCAACGTCCTGACTTTC. Translating it yields CASSRQGSGANVLTF.

This clone was seen only a few times. The rearrangement uses TRBV5-1 and TRBJ1-1; 9 bases align to TRBD1. The CDR3 runs 17 residues. CDR1 SGHRS and CDR2 YFSETQ come from the germline V gene. Trimming cost V 3 bases and J 0 bases; bases outside gene matches: 9. The CDR3 sequence: CASSSRRGQGMNTEAFF. In DNA form, the CDR3 reads TGCGCCAGCAGCTCTCGCCGGGGACAGGGCATGAACACTGAAGCTTTCTTT.

In nucleotides, the CDR3 is TGTGCCAGCAGCTTAGCGATCCAGGGCACAGATACGCAGTATTTT. Amino acids: CASSLAIQGTDTQYF. V and J are TRBV7-6 and TRBJ2-3; no reliable D call. The CDR3 extends over 15 amino acids. Germline CDR1 and CDR2: SGHVS and FNYEAQ. V lost 0 bases and J lost 1, with 8 bases in between.